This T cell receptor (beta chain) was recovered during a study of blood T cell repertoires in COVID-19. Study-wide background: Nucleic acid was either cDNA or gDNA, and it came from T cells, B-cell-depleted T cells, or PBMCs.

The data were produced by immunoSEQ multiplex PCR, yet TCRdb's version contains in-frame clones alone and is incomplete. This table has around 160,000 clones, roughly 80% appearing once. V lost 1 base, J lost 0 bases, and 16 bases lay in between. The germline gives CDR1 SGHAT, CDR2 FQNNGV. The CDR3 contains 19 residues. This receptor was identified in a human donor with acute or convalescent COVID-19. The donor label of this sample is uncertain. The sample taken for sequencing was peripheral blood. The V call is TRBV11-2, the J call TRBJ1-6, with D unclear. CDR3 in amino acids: CASSLVWGGSSSYNSPLHF. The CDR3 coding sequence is TGTGCCAGCAGCTTAGTTTGGGGAGGGTCTAGCTCCTATAATTCACCCCTCCACTTT.